The 29 T cell receptor beta chains given below trace back to one sample, sequenced in a study of CD8 T cells in Susac syndrome. An amount of RNA that ranged from roughly 0.5 to 1 ug was reverse transcribed with random hexamers. TCRdb redid the calling of the immunoSEQ multiplex PCR reads with MiXCR, one entry per CDR3 protein. The table includes about 130,000 distinct CDR3 sequences, roughly 94% detected once. Sequenced sample: CD4+ T cells from PBMCs. The receptors come from a human donor with multiple sclerosis.

The V and J genes are TRBV24-1 and TRBJ1-5; D gene uncertain. CDR3 length: 13 residues. V was cut by 4 bases and J by 3 bases, with 6 bases left in between. Germline V CDR1 and CDR2: KGHDR, SFDVKD. In DNA form, the CDR3 reads TGTGCCACCAGTGAACGGGTCAATCAGCCCCAGCATTTT. It yields the protein CATSERVNQPQHF.

The chain employs TRBV4-2 and TRBJ2-5, with D possibly being TRBD1 (6 bases). CDR1 is LGHNA, CDR2 YNFKEQ, per germline. The CDR3 covers 14 residues. V was shortened by 1 base and J by 5 bases, with 11 bases between the two germline ends. The CDR3, as DNA: TGTGCCAGCAGCCAAGTACAGGGTCCGGAGACCCAGTACTTC. Translation gives CASSQVQGPETQYF.

J is TRBJ2-7 and V is TRBV25-1, with TRBD1 as a possible D gene (6 bases). The CDR3 length is 14 residues. Germline CDR1 and CDR2: MGHDK and SYGVNS. V lost 3 bases and J lost 1, with 10 bases in between. Here the CDR3 reads CASSDSQGSYEQYF. CDR3 in DNA: TGTGCCAGCAGTGACTCACAGGGTTCCTACGAGCAGTACTTC.

V and J are TRBV4-3 and TRBJ1-1; 7 nucleotides align to TRBD1. The CDR3 sequence is 13 residues long. V was clipped by 0 bases and J by 13 bases; unmatched bases: 8. Germline V gene sequence: CDR1 LGHNA, CDR2 YSLEER. The CDR3 DNA is TGCGCCAGCAGCCAAGATAGGAGGGGGCGGGTTTTCTTT. This codes for CASSQDRRGRVFF.

The chain has TRBV5-6 and TRBJ1-6, with D tentatively TRBD1 (5 bases). Trimming removed 6 bases at V and 8 bases at J, with 15 bases between. The germline V gene encodes CDR1 SGHDT and CDR2 YYEEEE. This CDR3 has 14 residues. CDR3 sequence reads: CASTRRDLYSPLHF. CDR3 bases: TGTGCCAGCACCCGCAGGGACCTTTATTCACCCCTCCACTTT.

This clonotype was found once. The rearrangement joins TRBV3-1 to TRBJ2-7, with D perhaps matching TRBD1 or TRBD2 (5 bases each). This CDR3 contains 12 residues. Germline V gene sequence: CDR1 LGHDT, CDR2 YNNKEL (reference sequence). V was cut by 2 bases and J by 11 bases, with 13 bases left in between. In DNA form, the CDR3 reads TGTGCCAGCAGCCAACGGGACCCTGAAAAGTACTTC. Its protein is CASSQRDPEKYF.

V usage is TRBV19 and J usage is TRBJ2-1; D may match TRBD1 or TRBD2 (5 bases each). The CDR3 spans 15 residues. Germline V lookup: CDR1 LNHDA, CDR2 SQIVND (reference sequence). Trimming removed 6 bases from V and 2 bases from J, with 14 bases in between. The chain's CDR3 is CASRFEWGTYNEQFF. CDR3 DNA sequence: TGTGCCAGTAGATTTGAGTGGGGGACCTACAATGAGCAGTTCTTC.

The CDR3 loop reads CASIARSNQPQHF. DNA for the CDR3: TGTGCCAGCATCGCCAGGAGCAATCAGCCCCAGCATTTT. This sequence joins TRBV2 and TRBJ1-5; D unresolved. The V gene lost 7 bases and the J gene lost 1 base, with 8 bases spanning the gap. CDR1 is SNHLY and CDR2 is FYNNEI in the germline V gene. This CDR3 is 13 amino acids long. Looking up the rest from reference TRBV2 and TRBJ1-5 gives the full variable domain: EPEVTQTPSHQVTQMGQEVILRCVPISNHLYFYWYRQILGQKVEFLVSFYNNEISEKSEIFDDQFSVERPDGSNFTLKIRSTKLEDSAMYFCASIARSNQPQHFGDGTRLSIL.

The chain is built from TRBV7-9 and TRBJ2-7, with a possible D match to TRBD1 (6 bases). Trimming took off 5 bases at V and 3 bases at J, with 8 bases between the two ends. The germline CDR1 and CDR2 sequences are SEHNR and FQNEAQ (reference sequence). The CDR3 runs 12 residues. CDR3 nucleotide sequence: TGTGCCAGCAGCCAACAGGGCTACGAGCAGTACTTC. This sequence encodes CASSQQGYEQYF.

The chain employs TRBV5-4 and TRBJ1-5, with D hard to call. This CDR3 spans 14 amino acids. CDR1 is SGHNT and CDR2 is YYREEE in the germline V gene (reference sequence). Trimming left V 10 bases short and J 0 bases short, with 14 bases between. This CDR3 is CAFRASGSNQPQHF. In DNA, the CDR3 is TGTGCCTTCCGCGCGAGTGGTAGCAATCAGCCCCAGCATTTT.

The chain's CDR3 is CASSSTGGPGETQYF. In DNA form, the CDR3 reads TGCGCCAGCAGTTCCACAGGGGGCCCAGGAGAGACCCAGTACTTC. V usage is TRBV5-1 and J usage is TRBJ2-5; 9 nucleotides line up with TRBD1. Germline CDR1 is SGHRS and CDR2 is YFSETQ. The V and J ends lost 5 bases and 4 bases, in that order; junction bases with no gene match: 9. This CDR3 is built from 15 residues.

V is TRBV30 and J is TRBJ2-7; 7 bases are shared with TRBD1. The CDR3 is 14 residues long. Per the germline V gene, CDR1 is GTSNPN and CDR2 is SVGIG (reference sequence). The V and J ends lost 7 bases and 0 bases, in that order; junction bases with no gene match: 9. CDR3 residues: CALTSTGSSYEQYF. The CDR3 DNA follows: TGTGCCTTAACCTCGACAGGGAGCTCCTACGAGCAGTACTTC.

This chain links TRBV6-6 with TRBJ2-7; D might be TRBD2 (6 bases). V was trimmed by 4 bases and J by 4 bases, leaving 14 bases between them. The CDR3 is 14 residues long. The germline V gene encodes CDR1 MNHNY and CDR2 SVGAGI (reference sequence). In DNA, the CDR3 is TGTGCCAGCAGTTCCGTTGGGGGGAGTTACGAGCAGTACTTC. This codes for CASSSVGGSYEQYF.

The genes are TRBV29-1 and TRBJ2-7; tentatively, D is TRBD2 (7 bases). With 3 bases removed from V and 2 bases from J, the gap between germline ends came to 17 bases. The CDR3 spans 15 residues. Germline CDR1 is SQVTM and CDR2 is ANQGSEA. This CDR3 is CSVELRGGGTYEQYF. The CDR3 region has the DNA TGCAGCGTTGAGTTAAGGGGAGGGGGAACCTACGAGCAGTACTTC.

V and J are TRBV5-4 and TRBJ2-7; 9 bases map to TRBD2. V trimming: 0 bases; J trimming: 2 bases; junction bases outside the gene matches: 3. The V gene's germline CDR1 is SGHNT and CDR2 YYREEE (reference sequence). The CDR3 consists of 15 residues. The CDR3 sequence is CASSLDLAGTYEQYF. As DNA, the CDR3 is TGTGCCAGCAGCTTGGACCTAGCGGGGACCTACGAGCAGTACTTC.

V is TRBV6-1 and J is TRBJ2-5, with D perhaps matching TRBD2 (6 bases). Per the germline V gene, CDR1 is MNHNS and CDR2 is SASEGT. V lost 6 bases and J lost 4, with 12 bases in between. This CDR3 has 13 amino acids. The CDR3: CASRGTGVETQYF. Here the CDR3 DNA reads TGTGCCAGCAGGGGAACGGGAGTAGAGACCCAGTACTTC.

The rearrangement uses TRBV30 and TRBJ2-5; D unresolved. V lost 1 base, J lost 1 base, and 7 bases lay in between. The germline V gene has CDR1 GTSNPN and CDR2 SVGIG (reference sequence). There are 13 residues in the CDR3. The CDR3 spells CAWSAAFQETQYF. DNA of the CDR3: TGTGCCTGGAGTGCGGCTTTCCAAGAGACCCAGTACTTC.

V and J are TRBV19 and TRBJ2-3; no reliable D call. This CDR3 comprises 15 residues. V gave up 3 bases and J gave up 3 bases, with 13 bases separating them. Germline V gives CDR1 LNHDA, CDR2 SQIVND (reference sequence). DNA for the CDR3: TGTGCCAGTAGTATCATCGACTCGCTGACAGATACGCAGTATTTT. Residues: CASSIIDSLTDTQYF.

The chain combines TRBV29-1 with TRBJ1-1; 7 bases map to TRBD1. Unmatched junction bases numbered 10, after V lost 7 bases and J lost 5 bases. This CDR3 is built from 13 residues. Germline CDR1 is SQVTM and CDR2 is ANQGSEA. CDR3 in DNA: TGCAGCGCTGGACAGGCCGGAGGAACTGAAGCTTTCTTT. Translating gives CSAGQAGGTEAFF.

This clonotype is a singleton in its sample. The CDR3 coding sequence is TGTGCCAGCAGCCGGTTTACGACAGTATCCTACGAGCAGTACTTC. This encodes CASSRFTTVSYEQYF. The chain employs TRBV7-2 and TRBJ2-7, with a weak D call TRBD1 (5 bases). From germline, CDR1 is SGHTA and CDR2 FQGNSA. V was clipped by 5 bases and J by 1 base, with 15 bases between them. The CDR3 covers 15 residues.

The chain is built from TRBV23-1 and TRBJ1-1; D is possibly TRBD1 (5 bases). TRBV23-1 is an open reading frame, and its role is uncertain. The germline V and J ends were trimmed by 4 bases and 4 bases, with 13 bases remaining between them. This CDR3 region has 14 residues. CDR3 sequence (DNA): TGCGCCAGCAGTCCCCGGCGGGGGGTCACTGAAGCTTTCTTT. As protein: CASSPRRGVTEAFF.

V and J are TRBV4-1 and TRBJ1-1, with D uncertain. The CDR3 contains 18 residues. Germline-derived CDR1 and CDR2 are MGHRA and YSYEKL. The V and J ends lost 0 bases and 0 bases respectively, with 17 bases between them. DNA for the CDR3: TGCGCCAGCAGCCAAGATTTAGCCGGCGGAATTCTGAACACTGAAGCTTTCTTT. It specifies CASSQDLAGGILNTEAFF.

The chain uses TRBV6-5 and TRBJ2-3, with D possibly matching TRBD2 (5 bases). Trimming removed 0 bases at V and 0 bases at J, with 7 bases between. The CDR3 runs 15 residues. Germline V gives CDR1 MNHEY, CDR2 SVGAGI. The CDR3 protein is CASSYSEESTDTQYF. The CDR3 DNA is TGTGCCAGCAGTTACTCGGAGGAGAGCACAGATACGCAGTATTTT.

The rearrangement uses TRBV5-1 and TRBJ1-1; 8 bases agree with TRBD1. The J segment lost 0 bases and the V segment lost 6 bases, leaving 4 bases of the junction unmatched. The CDR3 totals 14 residues. Germline V gives CDR1 SGHRS, CDR2 YFSETQ. CDR3 sequence: CASTPGQVNTEAFF. CDR3 coding DNA: TGCGCCAGCACCCCGGGACAGGTGAACACTGAAGCTTTCTTT.

The rearrangement joins TRBV29-1 to TRBJ1-5, with D possibly matching TRBD1 (5 bases). The V gene's germline CDR1 is SQVTM and CDR2 ANQGSEA. The CDR3 is 13 residues long. V was shortened by 5 bases and J by 4 bases, with 12 bases between the two germline ends. The CDR3 region is CSVRGDGNQPQHF. As DNA, the CDR3 is TGCAGCGTTAGAGGGGACGGGAATCAGCCCCAGCATTTT.

The V gene is TRBV25-1, the J gene TRBJ2-3; 10 nucleotides agree with TRBD2. Germline V CDR1 and CDR2: MGHDK, SYGVNS. This CDR3 is 16 amino acids long. The V gene end was trimmed by 2 bases and the J gene end by 6 bases; junction bases not matched to a gene: 8. The CDR3 DNA reads TGTGCCAGCAGTGAAGGTCGGCTAGCGGGAGTGGATACGCAGTATTTT. This translates into CASSEGRLAGVDTQYF.

This chain connects TRBV20-1 to TRBJ1-1, with a tentative D call TRBD1 (5 bases). Trimming cost V 0 bases and J 2 bases, with 13 bases left between them. CDR1 and CDR2 from the germline V gene are DFQATT and SNEGSKA (reference sequence). The CDR3 totals 15 residues. CDR3 coding DNA: TGCAGTGCTAGAGAGATGACAGCGGGAAACACTGAAGCTTTCTTT. Encoded protein: CSAREMTAGNTEAFF.

V and J are TRBV7-2 and TRBJ2-7; no clear D. The V end was cut by 5 bases, the J end by 4 bases, with 18 bases between. The germline V gene has CDR1 SGHTA and CDR2 FQGNSA. CDR3 length: 15 residues. DNA of the CDR3: TGTGCCAGCAGCGTTGAGCCCGGTAGGTCATACGAGCAGTACTTC. This sequence encodes CASSVEPGRSYEQYF.

The J gene is TRBJ1-1, the V gene TRBV7-9; the match to TRBD1 covers 8 bases. J gave up 7 bases and V 5 bases, and 9 bases lay outside the gene matches. The CDR3 extends over 14 amino acids. Germline-derived CDR1 and CDR2 are SEHNR and FQNEAQ (reference sequence). CDR3 loop: CASSPHSGQGEAFF. CDR3 nucleotide sequence: TGTGCCAGCAGCCCCCACTCCGGACAGGGTGAAGCTTTCTTT.